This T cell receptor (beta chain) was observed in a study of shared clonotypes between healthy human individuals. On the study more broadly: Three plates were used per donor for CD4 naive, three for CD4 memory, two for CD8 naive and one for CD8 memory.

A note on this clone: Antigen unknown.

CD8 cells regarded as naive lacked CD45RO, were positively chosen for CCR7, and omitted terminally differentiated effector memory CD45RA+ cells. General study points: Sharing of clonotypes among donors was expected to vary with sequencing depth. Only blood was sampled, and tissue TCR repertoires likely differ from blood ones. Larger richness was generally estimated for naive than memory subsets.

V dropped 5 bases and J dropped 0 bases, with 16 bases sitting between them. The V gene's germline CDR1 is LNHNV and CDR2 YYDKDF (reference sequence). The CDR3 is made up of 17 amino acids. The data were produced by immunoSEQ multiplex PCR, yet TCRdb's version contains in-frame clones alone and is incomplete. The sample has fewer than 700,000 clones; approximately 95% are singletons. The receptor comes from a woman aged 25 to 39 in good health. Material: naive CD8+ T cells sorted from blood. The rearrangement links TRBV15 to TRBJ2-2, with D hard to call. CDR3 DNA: TGTGCCACCAGCCGCCCAGTTTGGCGAGCGAACACCGGGGAGCTGTTTTTT. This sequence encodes CATSRPVWRANTGELFF.